The 17 T cell receptor beta chains in this list originate from one sample, sequenced in a study of technical replicates of blood from a few donors. Repertoires were generated with immunoSEQ multiplex PCR, while TCRdb's copy carries only in-frame clones and drops some. The repertoire has around 68,000 clones, roughly 97% of them found once; the top ten carry 0.25% to 0.35%. Sample: T cells isolated from PBMCs. The origin of the receptors is a human donor in good health.

Points on this clone: The sample holds other DNA sequences that translate to the same CDR3. The V and J genes are TRBV6-5 and TRBJ1-1; no definite D call. The CDR3 has 12 residues. CDR1 and CDR2 from the germline V gene are MNHEY and SVGAGI. V shed 4 bases and J shed 3 bases, with 6 bases lying between them. The CDR3 reads CASSSRDTEAFF. CDR3 nucleotide sequence: TGTGCCAGCAGTTCCCGGGACACTGAAGCTTTCTTT.

V usage is TRBV7-8 and J usage is TRBJ2-1, with TRBD2 identical over 10 bases. There are 15 residues in the CDR3. Germline assignment: CDR1 SGHVS and CDR2 FQNEAQ. With V trimmed by 10 bases and J by 8 bases, 14 bases remained unmatched. The CDR3 loop reads CAITTQREGRYEQFF. The CDR3 DNA sequence: TGTGCCATCACGACCCAGCGGGAGGGTCGATATGAGCAGTTCTTC.

The genes are TRBV6-5 and TRBJ1-1, with D perhaps matching TRBD1 (5 bases). Germline-derived CDR1 and CDR2 are MNHEY and SVGAGI. V was clipped by 8 bases and J by 7 bases, with 20 bases between them. The CDR3 is 14 amino acids. In nucleotides, the CDR3 is TGTGCCAGCCAATTGGGGGGAGGGTACCTTGAAGCTTTCTTT. Protein sequence: CASQLGGGYLEAFF.

The V and J genes are TRBV19 and TRBJ2-7, with D maybe TRBD2 (6 bases). V was pared by 6 bases and J by 0 bases, with 15 bases between. The CDR3 contains 15 residues. Germline V gene sequence: CDR1 LNHDA, CDR2 SQIVND (reference sequence). The CDR3 here is CASSQTRTFSYEQYF. DNA for the CDR3: TGTGCCAGTAGCCAGACTAGAACTTTCTCCTACGAGCAGTACTTC.

The chain carries TRBV10-3 and TRBJ2-1; D is possibly TRBD2 (6 bases). Germline V CDR1 and CDR2: ENHRY, SYGVKD. The CDR3 loop spans 16 amino acids. Trimming removed 3 bases at V and 0 bases at J, with 12 bases between. CDR3 loop: CAISDGSGPSYNEQFF. The DNA for the CDR3 is TGTGCCATCAGTGACGGTAGCGGCCCCTCCTACAATGAGCAGTTCTTC.

This chain uses TRBV5-8 with TRBJ1-1, with D tentatively TRBD1 (5 bases). Germline V gene data show CDR1 as SGHTS and CDR2 as YDEGEE. V was pared by 0 bases and J by 3 bases, with 9 bases between. CDR3 length: 14 amino acids. The CDR3 region has the DNA TGTGCCAGCAGCTTGGTGGGGGGATACACTGAAGCTTTCTTT. Encoded protein: CASSLVGGYTEAFF.

The chain carries TRBV4-3 and TRBJ1-3; D gene unclear. Trimming shortened V by 0 bases and J by 2 bases, and 11 bases separated the two germline ends. This CDR3 spans 16 amino acids. Germline assignment: CDR1 LGHNA and CDR2 YSLEER. DNA of the CDR3: TGCGCCAGCAGCCAAGACCTGGGGAGGGCTGGAAACACCATATATTTT. Translating it yields CASSQDLGRAGNTIYF.

The chain combines TRBV6-1 with TRBJ1-1; no firm D call. CDR3 size: 13 residues. V shed 1 base and J shed 5 bases, with 8 bases lying between them. Germline CDR1 MNHNS, CDR2 SASEGT. CDR3 region: CASSEVGRTEAFF. The CDR3 nucleotides read TGTGCCAGCAGTGAAGTTGGGAGAACTGAAGCTTTCTTT.

CDR3: CSVEFGGSGANVLTF. CDR3 nucleotides: TGCAGCGTTGAGTTCGGGGGCTCTGGGGCCAACGTCCTGACTTTC. The rearrangement links TRBV29-1 to TRBJ2-6; D possibly corresponds to TRBD2 (6 bases). The V end lost 3 bases, the J end lost 0 bases, and 9 bases lay between the germline ends. The CDR3 runs to 15 residues. The germline CDR1 and CDR2 sequences are SQVTM and ANQGSEA.

This CDR3 is CASSLVYRGHLGYTF. The DNA of the CDR3 is TGTGCCAGCAGCTTGGTTTACAGGGGGCACCTTGGCTACACCTTC. This sequence joins TRBV28 and TRBJ1-2, with 9 bases that match TRBD1. Losses at the gene ends were 6 bases for V and 7 bases for J; bases not matched to a gene: 12. Germline assignment: CDR1 MDHEN and CDR2 SYDVKM. The CDR3 consists of 15 residues.

This CDR3 is CASSRDSHTGELFF. The CDR3 DNA reads TGTGCCAGCAGCCGGGACAGTCACACCGGGGAGCTGTTTTTT. This sequence joins TRBV7-7 and TRBJ2-2; TRBD1 aligns across 7 bases. J was trimmed by 3 bases and V by 5 bases; bases with no gene match: 3. This CDR3 is 14 amino acids long. Germline-derived CDR1 and CDR2 are SSHAT and FNYEAQ (reference sequence).

This clone came up once. The chain links TRBV28 to TRBJ1-2; TRBD1 matches 8 bases. The CDR3 is 14 amino acids. V was pared by 6 bases and J by 5 bases, with 8 bases of the junction left unmatched. Germline lookup yields CDR1 MDHEN and CDR2 SYDVKM. The chain's CDR3 is CASRTDRVHYGYTF. CDR3 in DNA: TGTGCCAGCAGGACGGACAGGGTACATTATGGCTACACCTTC.

The genes are TRBV7-9 and TRBJ1-4; TRBD1 agrees at 7 bases. V lost 5 bases to trimming and J lost 5 bases; unmatched junction nucleotides: 8. Germline V CDR1 and CDR2: SEHNR, FQNEAQ (reference sequence). The length of the CDR3 is 15 residues. In DNA, the CDR3 is TGTGCCAGCAGCCGTAGGGACAGACGGAATGAAAAACTGTTTTTT. Its protein is CASSRRDRRNEKLFF. Full variable domain (remainder filled in from reference TRBV7-9 and TRBJ1-4): DTGVSQNPRHKITKRGQNVTFRCDPISEHNRLYWYRQTLGQGPEFLTYFQNEAQLEKSRLLSDRFSAERPKGSFSTLEIQRTEQGDSAMYLCASSRRDRRNEKLFFGSGTQLSVL.

The genes are TRBV13 and TRBJ2-1; D unclear. The CDR3 covers 16 residues. Per the germline V gene, CDR1 is PRHDT and CDR2 is FYEKMQ (reference sequence). The V gene lost 4 bases and the J gene lost 0 bases, with 13 bases spanning the gap. In DNA form, the CDR3 reads TGTGCCAGCAGCTCTACAGCCAATAGCTCCTACAATGAGCAGTTCTTC. Its translation is CASSSTANSSYNEQFF.

V usage is TRBV30 and J usage is TRBJ2-1; D not resolved. Germline lookup yields CDR1 GTSNPN and CDR2 SVGIG (reference sequence). V lost 0 bases to trimming and J lost 7 bases, with 10 bases between them. The CDR3 is 13 amino acids. The CDR3 sequence: CAWSVSLANEQFF. CDR3 DNA sequence: TGTGCCTGGAGTGTATCGTTAGCTAATGAGCAGTTCTTC.

Written as DNA, the CDR3 is TGTGCCAGCAGCGTCAGGGCGACGAACACTGAAGCTTTCTTT. As protein: CASSVRATNTEAFF. The chain has TRBV9 and TRBJ1-1, with a tentative D call TRBD1 (5 bases). CDR1 and CDR2 (germline): SGDLS, YYNGEE. The V end lost 2 bases, the J end lost 1 base, and 9 bases lay between the germline ends. This CDR3 region has 14 residues.

The chain has TRBV7-9 and TRBJ2-1; 11 bases agree with TRBD1. Looked up from germline, CDR1 is SEHNR and CDR2 is FQNEAQ (reference sequence). Unmatched junction bases numbered 2, after V lost 5 bases and J lost 2 bases. The CDR3 extends over 15 amino acids. The CDR3 DNA reads TGTGCCAGCAGCCGGGGACAGGGGGCCTACAATGAGCAGTTCTTC. This codes for CASSRGQGAYNEQFF. The full variable domain, with the rest looked up from reference TRBV7-9 and TRBJ2-1, is DTGVSQNPRHKITKRGQNVTFRCDPISEHNRLYWYRQTLGQGPEFLTYFQNEAQLEKSRLLSDRFSAERPKGSFSTLEIQRTEQGDSAMYLCASSRGQGAYNEQFFGPGTRLTVL.